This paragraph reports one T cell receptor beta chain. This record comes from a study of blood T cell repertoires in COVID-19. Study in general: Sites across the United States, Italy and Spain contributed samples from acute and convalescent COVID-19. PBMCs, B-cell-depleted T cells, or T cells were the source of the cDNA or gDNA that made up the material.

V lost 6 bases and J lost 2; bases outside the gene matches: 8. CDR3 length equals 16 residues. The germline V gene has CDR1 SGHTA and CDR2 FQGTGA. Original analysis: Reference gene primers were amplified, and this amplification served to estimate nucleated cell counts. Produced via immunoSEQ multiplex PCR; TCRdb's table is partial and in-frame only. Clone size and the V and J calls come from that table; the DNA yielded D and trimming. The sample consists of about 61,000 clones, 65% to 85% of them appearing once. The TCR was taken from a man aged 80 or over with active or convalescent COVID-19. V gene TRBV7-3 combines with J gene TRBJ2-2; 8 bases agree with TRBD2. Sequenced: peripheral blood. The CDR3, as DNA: TGTGCCAGCAGTACGGGACTAGGGCATAACACCGGGGAGCTGTTTTTT. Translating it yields CASSTGLGHNTGELFF. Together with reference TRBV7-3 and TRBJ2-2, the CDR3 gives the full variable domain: GAGVSQTPSNKVTEKGKYVELRCDPISGHTALYWYRQSLGQGPEFLIYFQGTGAADDSGLPNDRFFAVRPEGSVSTLKIQRTERGDSAVYLCASSTGLGHNTGELFFGEGSRLTVL.